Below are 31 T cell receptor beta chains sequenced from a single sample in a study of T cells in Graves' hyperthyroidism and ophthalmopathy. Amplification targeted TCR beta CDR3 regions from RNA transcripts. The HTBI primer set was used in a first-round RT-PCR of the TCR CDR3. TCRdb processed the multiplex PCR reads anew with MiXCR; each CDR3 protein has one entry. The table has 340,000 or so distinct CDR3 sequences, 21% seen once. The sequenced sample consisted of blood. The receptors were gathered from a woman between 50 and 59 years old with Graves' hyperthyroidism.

In nucleotides, the CDR3 is TGTGCCAGCAGCTTCTTGGACACCGGTAACACTGAAGCTTTCTTT. It codes for CASSFLDTGNTEAFF. The chain has TRBV5-5 and TRBJ1-1, with D possibly being TRBD1 (5 bases). From germline, CDR1 is SGHKS and CDR2 YYEKEE (reference sequence). The germline V and J ends were trimmed by 2 bases and 2 bases, with 13 bases remaining between them. The length of the CDR3 is 15 residues.

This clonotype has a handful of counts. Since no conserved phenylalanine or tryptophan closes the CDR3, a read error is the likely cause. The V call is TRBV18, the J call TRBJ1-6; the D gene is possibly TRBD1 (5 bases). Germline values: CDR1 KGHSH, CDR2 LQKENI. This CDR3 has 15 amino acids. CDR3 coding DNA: TGTGCCAGCCCACCAGGGAGACATTCTAATTCACCCCTCCACCTT. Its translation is CASPPGRHSNSPLHL.

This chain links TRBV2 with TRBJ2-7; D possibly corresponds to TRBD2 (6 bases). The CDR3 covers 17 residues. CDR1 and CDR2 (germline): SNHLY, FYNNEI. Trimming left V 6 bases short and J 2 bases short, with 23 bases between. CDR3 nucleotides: TGTGCCAGCAGCCAAGAAGCCGGGGGTCGCTACACCTACGAGCAGTACTTC. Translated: CASSQEAGGRYTYEQYF.

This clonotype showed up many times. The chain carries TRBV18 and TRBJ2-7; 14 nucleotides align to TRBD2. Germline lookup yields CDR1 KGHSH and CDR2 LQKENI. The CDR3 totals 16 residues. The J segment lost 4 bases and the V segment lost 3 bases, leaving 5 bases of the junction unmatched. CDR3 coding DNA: TGTGCCAGCTCACCCCCAGGACTAGCGGGGGGTTACGAGCAGTACTTC. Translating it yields CASSPPGLAGGYEQYF.

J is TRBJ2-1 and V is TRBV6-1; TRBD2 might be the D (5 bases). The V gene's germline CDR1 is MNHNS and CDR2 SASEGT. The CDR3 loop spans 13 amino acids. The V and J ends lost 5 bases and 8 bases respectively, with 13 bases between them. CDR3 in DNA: TGTGCCAGCAGTTACAGCGGCAACGATGAGCAGTTCTTC. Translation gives CASSYSGNDEQFF.

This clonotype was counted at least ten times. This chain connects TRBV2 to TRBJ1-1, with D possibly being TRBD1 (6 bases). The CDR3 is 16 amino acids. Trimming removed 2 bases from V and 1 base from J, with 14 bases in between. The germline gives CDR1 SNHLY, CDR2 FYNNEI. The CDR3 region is CASSESPGTTNTEAFF. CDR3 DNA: TGTGCCAGCAGTGAAAGCCCCGGGACAACGAACACTGAAGCTTTCTTT.

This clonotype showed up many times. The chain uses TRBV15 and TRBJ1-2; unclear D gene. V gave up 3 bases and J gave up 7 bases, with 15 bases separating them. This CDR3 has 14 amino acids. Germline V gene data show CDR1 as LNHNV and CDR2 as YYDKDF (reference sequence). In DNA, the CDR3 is TGTGCCACCAGCAGGGCGGAAGGCTGGCGTGGCTACACCTTC. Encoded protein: CATSRAEGWRGYTF.

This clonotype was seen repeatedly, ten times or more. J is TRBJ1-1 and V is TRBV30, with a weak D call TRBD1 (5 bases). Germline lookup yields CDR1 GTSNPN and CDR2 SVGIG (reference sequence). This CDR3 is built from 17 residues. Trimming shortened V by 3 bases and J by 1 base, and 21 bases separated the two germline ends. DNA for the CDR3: TGTGCCTGGAGCCCCTGGGGCTGGGGTACAGAGAACACTGAAGCTTTCTTT. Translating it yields CAWSPWGWGTENTEAFF.

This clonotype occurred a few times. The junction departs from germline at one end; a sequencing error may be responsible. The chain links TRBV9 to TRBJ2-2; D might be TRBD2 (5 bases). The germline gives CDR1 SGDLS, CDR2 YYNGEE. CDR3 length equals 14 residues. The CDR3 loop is CASSAQPLTGKLFF. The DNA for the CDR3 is TGTGCCAGCAGCGCACAGCCCCTTACCGGGAAGCTGTTTTTT. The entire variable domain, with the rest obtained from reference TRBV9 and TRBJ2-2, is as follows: DSGVTQTPKHLITATGQRVTLRCSPRSGDLSVYWYQQSLDQGLQFLIQYYNGEERAKGNILERFSAQQFPDLHSELNLSSLELGDSALYFCASSAQPLTGKLFFGEGSRLTVL.

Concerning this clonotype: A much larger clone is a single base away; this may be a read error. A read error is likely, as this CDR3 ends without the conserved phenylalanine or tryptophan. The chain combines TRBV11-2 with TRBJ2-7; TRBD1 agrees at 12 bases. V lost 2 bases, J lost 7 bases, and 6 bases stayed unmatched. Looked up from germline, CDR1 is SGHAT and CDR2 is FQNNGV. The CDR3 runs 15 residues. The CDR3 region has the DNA TGTGCCAGCAGCTTACCTCGGGACAGGGGGCCTGAGCAGTACCTC. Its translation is CASSLPRDRGPEQYL.

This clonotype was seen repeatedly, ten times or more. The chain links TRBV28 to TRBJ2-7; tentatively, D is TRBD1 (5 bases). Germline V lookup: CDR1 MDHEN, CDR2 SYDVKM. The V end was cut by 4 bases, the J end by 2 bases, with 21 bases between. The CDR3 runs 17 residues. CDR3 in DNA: TGTGCCAGCAGTTCCCAAATAGACAGACAATATACCTACGAGCAGTACTTC. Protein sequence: CASSSQIDRQYTYEQYF.

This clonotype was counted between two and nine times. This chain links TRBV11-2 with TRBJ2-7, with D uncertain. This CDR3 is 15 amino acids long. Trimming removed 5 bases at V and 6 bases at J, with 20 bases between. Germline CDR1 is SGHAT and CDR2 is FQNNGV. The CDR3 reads CASSARHALGGEQYF. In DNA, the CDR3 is TGTGCCAGCAGCGCGCGTCATGCACTGGGCGGCGAGCAGTACTTC.

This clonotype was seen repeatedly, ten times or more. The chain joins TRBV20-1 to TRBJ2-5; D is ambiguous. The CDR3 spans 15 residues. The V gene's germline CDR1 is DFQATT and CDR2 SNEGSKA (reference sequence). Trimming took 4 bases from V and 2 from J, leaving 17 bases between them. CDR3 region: CSAIRLGLLQETQYF. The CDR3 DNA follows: TGCAGTGCTATCCGGCTCGGATTACTGCAAGAGACCCAGTACTTC.

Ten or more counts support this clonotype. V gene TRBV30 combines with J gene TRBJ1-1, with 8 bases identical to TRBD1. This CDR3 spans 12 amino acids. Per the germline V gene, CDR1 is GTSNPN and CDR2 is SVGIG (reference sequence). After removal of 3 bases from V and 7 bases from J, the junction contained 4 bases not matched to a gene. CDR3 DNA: TGTGCCTGGAGCGGAGACAGGGGTGAAGCTTTCTTT. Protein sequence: CAWSGDRGEAFF.

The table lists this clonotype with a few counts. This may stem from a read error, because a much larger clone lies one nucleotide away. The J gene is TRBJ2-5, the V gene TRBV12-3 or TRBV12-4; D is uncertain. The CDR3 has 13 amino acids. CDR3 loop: CASSYKTQEIQYF. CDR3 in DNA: TGTGCCAGCAGTTACAAGACCCAAGAGATCCAGTACTTC.

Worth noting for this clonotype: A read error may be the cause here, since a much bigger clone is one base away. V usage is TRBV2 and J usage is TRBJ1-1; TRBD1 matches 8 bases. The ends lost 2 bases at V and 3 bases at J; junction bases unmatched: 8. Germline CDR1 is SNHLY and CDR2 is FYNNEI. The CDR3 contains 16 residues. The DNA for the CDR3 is TGTGCCAGCAGTGAACGAGTGCAGGGGGCTTACACTGAAGCTTTCTTT. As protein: CASSERVQGAYTEAFF.

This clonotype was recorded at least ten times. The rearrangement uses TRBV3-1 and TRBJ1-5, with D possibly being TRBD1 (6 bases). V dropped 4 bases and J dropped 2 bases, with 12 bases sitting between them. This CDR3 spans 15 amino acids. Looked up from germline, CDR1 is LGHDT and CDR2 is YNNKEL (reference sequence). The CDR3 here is CASSPGHQRNQPQHF. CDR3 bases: TGTGCCAGCAGCCCGGGACATCAGCGCAATCAGCCCCAGCATTTT.

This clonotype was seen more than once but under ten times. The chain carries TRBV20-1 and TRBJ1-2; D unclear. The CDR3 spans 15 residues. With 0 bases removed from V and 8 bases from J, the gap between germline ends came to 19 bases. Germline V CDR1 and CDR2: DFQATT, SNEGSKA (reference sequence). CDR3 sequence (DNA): TGCAGTGCTAGAGATTCGCAGAGATTCTATGGGGGCTACACCTTC. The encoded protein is CSARDSQRFYGGYTF.

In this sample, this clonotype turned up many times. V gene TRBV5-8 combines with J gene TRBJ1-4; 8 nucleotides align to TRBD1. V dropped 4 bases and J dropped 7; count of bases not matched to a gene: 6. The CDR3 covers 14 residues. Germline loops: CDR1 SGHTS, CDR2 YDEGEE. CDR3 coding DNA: TGTGCCAGCAGCCGCGACAGGGGAGGTGAAAAACTGTTTTTT. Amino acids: CASSRDRGGEKLFF.

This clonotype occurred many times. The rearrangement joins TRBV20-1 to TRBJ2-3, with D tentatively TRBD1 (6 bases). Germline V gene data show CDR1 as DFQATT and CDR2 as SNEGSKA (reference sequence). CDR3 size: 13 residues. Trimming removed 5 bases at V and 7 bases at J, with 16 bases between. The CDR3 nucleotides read TGCAGTGCTCTTCTCCGGGACACCTATACGCAGTATTTT. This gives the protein CSALLRDTYTQYF.

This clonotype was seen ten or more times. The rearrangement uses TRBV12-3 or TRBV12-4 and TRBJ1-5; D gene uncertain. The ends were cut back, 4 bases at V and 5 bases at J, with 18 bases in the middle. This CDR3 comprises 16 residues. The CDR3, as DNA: TGTGCCAGCAGTTCCTCGACAAGACCTGGGGATCAGCCCCAGCATTTT. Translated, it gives CASSSSTRPGDQPQHF.

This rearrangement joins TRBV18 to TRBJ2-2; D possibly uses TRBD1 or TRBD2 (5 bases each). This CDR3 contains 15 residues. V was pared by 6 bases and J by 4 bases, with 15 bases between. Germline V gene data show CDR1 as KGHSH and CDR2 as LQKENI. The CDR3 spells CASSTRDGFTGELFF. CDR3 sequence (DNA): TGTGCCAGCTCCACGAGGGACGGGTTCACCGGGGAGCTGTTTTTT. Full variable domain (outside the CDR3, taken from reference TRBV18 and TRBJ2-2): NAGVMQNPRHLVRRRGQEARLRCSPMKGHSHVYWYRQLPEEGLKFMVYLQKENIIDESGMPKERFSAEFPKEGPSILRIQQVVRGDSAAYFCASSTRDGFTGELFFGEGSRLTVL.

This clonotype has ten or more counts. CDR3 amino acids: CASSQGRGAGSPLHF. The CDR3 DNA reads as TGTGCCAGCAGCCAAGGGCGGGGGGCGGGTTCACCCCTCCACTTT. The chain has TRBV3-1 and TRBJ1-6; D possibly corresponds to TRBD1 (6 bases). Germline values: CDR1 LGHDT, CDR2 YNNKEL (reference sequence). The CDR3 runs to 15 residues. Trimming shortened V by 1 base and J by 9 bases, and 13 bases separated the two germline ends.

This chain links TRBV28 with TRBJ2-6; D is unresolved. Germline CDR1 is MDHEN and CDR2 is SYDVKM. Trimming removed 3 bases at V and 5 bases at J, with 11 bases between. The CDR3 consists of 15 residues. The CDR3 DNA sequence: TGTGCCAGCAGTTTCCCCAGAGTCTGGGCCAACGTCCTGACTTTC. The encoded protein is CASSFPRVWANVLTF.

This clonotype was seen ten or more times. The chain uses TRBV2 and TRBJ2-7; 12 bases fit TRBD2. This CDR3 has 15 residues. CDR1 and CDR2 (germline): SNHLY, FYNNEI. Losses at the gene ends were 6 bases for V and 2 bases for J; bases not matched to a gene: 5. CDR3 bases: TGTGCCAGCAGCAGAGGACTAGCGGGGACCTACGAGCAGTACTTC. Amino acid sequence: CASSRGLAGTYEQYF. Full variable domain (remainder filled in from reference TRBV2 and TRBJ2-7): EPEVTQTPSHQVTQMGQEVILRCVPISNHLYFYWYRQILGQKVEFLVSFYNNEISEKSEIFDDQFSVERPDGSNFTLKIRSTKLEDSAMYFCASSRGLAGTYEQYFGPGTRLTVT.

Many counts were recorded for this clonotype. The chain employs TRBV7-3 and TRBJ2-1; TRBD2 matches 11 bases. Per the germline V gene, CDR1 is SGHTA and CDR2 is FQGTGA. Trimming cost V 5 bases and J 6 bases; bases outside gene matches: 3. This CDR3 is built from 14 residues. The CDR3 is CASSAGTSGNEQFF. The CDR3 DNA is TGTGCCAGCAGCGCCGGGACTAGCGGCAATGAGCAGTTCTTC.

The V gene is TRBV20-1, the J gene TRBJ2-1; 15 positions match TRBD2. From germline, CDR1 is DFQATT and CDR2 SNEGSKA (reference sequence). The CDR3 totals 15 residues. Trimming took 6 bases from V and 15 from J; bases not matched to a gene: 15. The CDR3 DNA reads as TGCAGTGCAAACCCCGGGACTAGCGGGGGGCCCGGGCTGTTCTTC. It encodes CSANPGTSGGPGLFF.

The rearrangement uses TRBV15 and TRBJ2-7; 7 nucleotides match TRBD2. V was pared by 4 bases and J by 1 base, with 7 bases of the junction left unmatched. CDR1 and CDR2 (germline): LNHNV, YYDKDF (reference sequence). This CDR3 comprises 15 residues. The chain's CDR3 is CATSTALAASYEQYF. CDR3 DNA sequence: TGTGCCACCAGCACCGCCCTAGCGGCTTCCTACGAGCAGTACTTC.

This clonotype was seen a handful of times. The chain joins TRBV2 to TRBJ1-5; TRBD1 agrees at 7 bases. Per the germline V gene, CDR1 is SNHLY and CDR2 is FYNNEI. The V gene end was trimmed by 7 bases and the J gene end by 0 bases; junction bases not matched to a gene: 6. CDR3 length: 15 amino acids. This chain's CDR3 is CASKRTGDSNQPQHF. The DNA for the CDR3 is TGTGCCAGCAAACGGACAGGAGATAGCAATCAGCCCCAGCATTTT.

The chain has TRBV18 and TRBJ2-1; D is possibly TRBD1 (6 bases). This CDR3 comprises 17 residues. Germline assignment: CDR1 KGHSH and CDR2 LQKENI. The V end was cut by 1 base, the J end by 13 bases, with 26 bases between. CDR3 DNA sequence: TGTGCCAGCTCACCACGCAGGGGCAAAGGAGAATCGGGATTACAGTTCTTC. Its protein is CASSPRRGKGESGLQFF.

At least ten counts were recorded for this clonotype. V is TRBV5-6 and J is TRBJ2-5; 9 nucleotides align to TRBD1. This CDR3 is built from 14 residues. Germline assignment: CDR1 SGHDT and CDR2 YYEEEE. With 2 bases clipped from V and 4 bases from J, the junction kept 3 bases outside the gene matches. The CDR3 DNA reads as TGTGCCAGCAGCTTACAGGGGGCGCGAGAGACCCAGTACTTC. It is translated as CASSLQGARETQYF.